These 25 T cell receptor beta chains originate from one sample sequenced in a study of cytomegalovirus exposure and HLA in healthy donors. Both 60 Vbeta primers and 13 Jbeta primers went into the PCR. TCRdb keeps only in-frame clones here, not all; method: immunoSEQ multiplex PCR. The sample yields about 120,000 clones, 65% to 80% seen once. The material sequenced was PBMCs. The receptor set was obtained from a man in his 60s in good health and CMV-seropositive.

The CDR3 is CASQLAGGNSDTQYF. In DNA, the CDR3 is TGTGCCAGCCAACTAGCGGGAGGAAACTCAGATACGCAGTATTTT. V is TRBV28 and J is TRBJ2-3; 12 positions agree with TRBD2. From germline, CDR1 is MDHEN and CDR2 SYDVKM. The CDR3 runs 15 residues. The V and J ends lost 8 bases and 4 bases, in that order; junction bases with no gene match: 7.

V is TRBV30 and J is TRBJ1-6; D is unclear. The CDR3 consists of 16 residues. Germline assignment: CDR1 GTSNPN and CDR2 SVGIG (reference sequence). V was pared by 0 bases and J by 6 bases, with 15 bases between. The CDR3 loop is CAWSVPPGRINSPLHF. The CDR3 nucleotides are TGTGCCTGGAGTGTACCCCCGGGGAGAATTAATTCACCCCTCCACTTT. Together with reference TRBV30 and TRBJ1-6, the CDR3 gives the full variable domain: SQTIHQWPATLVQPVGSPLSLECTVEGTSNPNLYWYRQAAGRGLQLLFYSVGIGQISSEVPQNLSASRPQDRQFILSSKKLLLSDSGFYLCAWSVPPGRINSPLHFGNGTRLTVT.

The V gene is TRBV9, the J gene TRBJ2-3; D is undetermined. The V end lost 5 bases, the J end lost 0 bases, and 13 bases lay between the germline ends. The CDR3 consists of 15 residues. CDR1 and CDR2 from the germline V gene are SGDLS and YYNGEE. The CDR3: CASSFDGVSTDTQYF. Written as DNA, the CDR3 is TGTGCCAGCAGTTTTGACGGAGTCAGCACAGATACGCAGTATTTT.

This clone was seen a few times. The J gene is TRBJ2-2, the V gene TRBV11-3; D is unclear. V was shortened by 5 bases and J by 7 bases, with 14 bases between the two germline ends. CDR3 length equals 14 residues. The germline V gene encodes CDR1 SGHNT and CDR2 YENEEA. CDR3 sequence (DNA): TGTGCCAGCAGCCCCCGGGTCGAATACGGGGAGCTGTTTTTT. It specifies CASSPRVEYGELFF.

The chain joins TRBV7-2 to TRBJ1-5, with D hard to call. The germline V and J ends were trimmed by 5 bases and 2 bases, with 13 bases remaining between them. Per the germline V gene, CDR1 is SGHTA and CDR2 is FQGNSA. This CDR3 spans 15 amino acids. The CDR3 DNA is TGTGCCAGCAGCGGTTCGGGAGGTGGCAATCAGCCCCAGCATTTT. It codes for CASSGSGGGNQPQHF.

DNA for the CDR3: TGTGCCAGCAGCCAAGGACAGGGGGCATATAGCAATCAGCCCCAGCATTTT. Its translation: CASSQGQGAYSNQPQHF. V usage is TRBV11-2 and J usage is TRBJ1-5; the match to TRBD1 covers 11 bases. Germline V gene lookup returns CDR1 SGHAT and CDR2 FQNNGV. The V segment lost 5 bases and the J segment 0 bases; nucleotides outside the gene matches: 6. The CDR3 has 17 amino acids. Looking up the rest from reference TRBV11-2 and TRBJ1-5 gives the full variable domain: EAGVAQSPRYKIIEKRQSVAFWCNPISGHATLYWYQQILGQGPKLLIQFQNNGVVDDSQLPKDRFSAERLKGVDSTLKIQPAKLEDSAVYLCASSQGQGAYSNQPQHFGDGTRLSIL.

This clone came up a few times. This chain's CDR3 is CASYNRDRVEDTF. The CDR3 bases are TGTGCCAGCTACAACAGGGATCGGGTAGAGGACACCTTC. This chain joins TRBV28 and TRBJ1-2; D might be TRBD1 (6 bases). Germline loops: CDR1 MDHEN, CDR2 SYDVKM. V was cut by 8 bases and J by 12 bases, with 22 bases left in between. This CDR3 comprises 13 residues.

The table lists this clone with a few counts. The chain employs TRBV18 and TRBJ1-4; D is undetermined. Germline CDR1 is KGHSH and CDR2 is LQKENI. V was cut by 2 bases and J by 8 bases, with 9 bases left in between. The CDR3 sequence is 13 residues long. CDR3 loop: CASSPGSWEKLFF. The DNA of the CDR3 is TGTGCCAGCTCACCAGGCTCGTGGGAAAAACTGTTTTTT. The full variable domain, in which reference TRBV18 and TRBJ1-4 provide the parts outside the CDR3, is NAGVMQNPRHLVRRRGQEARLRCSPMKGHSHVYWYRQLPEEGLKFMVYLQKENIIDESGMPKERFSAEFPKEGPSILRIQQVVRGDSAAYFCASSPGSWEKLFFGSGTQLSVL.

The V and J genes are TRBV5-5 and TRBJ1-2; 8 nucleotides line up with TRBD1. CDR1 and CDR2 from the germline V gene are SGHKS and YYEKEE (reference sequence). J lost 8 bases, V lost 4 bases, and 10 bases had no gene match. The CDR3 is 14 residues long. The CDR3, as DNA: TGTGCCAGCAGCCCAACAGGGGGGGGGTTCGGCTACACCTTC. Its translation: CASSPTGGGFGYTF.

V and J are TRBV25-1 and TRBJ2-3, with D unclear. Per the germline V gene, CDR1 is MGHDK and CDR2 is SYGVNS. The CDR3 totals 13 residues. Trimming cost V 10 bases and J 2 bases, with 13 bases left between them. CDR3 coding DNA: TGTGCCACCCTCATGGAGCACACAGATACGCAGTATTTT. Protein sequence: CATLMEHTDTQYF. Based on the CDR3 plus reference TRBV25-1 and TRBJ2-3, the full variable domain is EADIYQTPRYLVIGTGKKITLECSQTMGHDKMYWYQQDPGMELHLIHYSYGVNSTEKGDLSSESTVSRIRTEHFPLTLESARPSHTSQYLCATLMEHTDTQYFGPGTRLTVL.

The chain is built from TRBV5-5 and TRBJ1-1, with D unresolved. CDR3 length: 14 amino acids. CDR1 and CDR2 from the germline V gene are SGHKS and YYEKEE (reference sequence). V lost 0 bases, J lost 4 bases, and 10 bases lay in between. The CDR3 spells CASSLETSGTEAFF. In DNA form, the CDR3 reads TGTGCCAGCAGCTTGGAGACAAGCGGCACTGAAGCTTTCTTT.

This clone was picked up a small number of times. The CDR3 sequence is CASSSGQGNTIYF. For the CDR3, the DNA is TGTGCCAGCAGCTCCGGACAAGGAAACACCATATATTTT. The chain joins TRBV7-9 to TRBJ1-3, with D perhaps TRBD1 (5 bases). The CDR3 has 13 amino acids. The germline CDR1 and CDR2 sequences are SEHNR and FQNEAQ (reference sequence). The germline V and J ends were trimmed by 4 bases and 4 bases, with 8 bases remaining between them.

The chain combines TRBV28 with TRBJ2-1; D may be TRBD2 (6 bases). V was trimmed by 9 bases and J by 5 bases, leaving 11 bases between them. This CDR3 is built from 12 residues. Germline assignment: CDR1 MDHEN and CDR2 SYDVKM. The CDR3 sequence: CASFAGNNEQFF. The DNA of the CDR3 is TGTGCCAGTTTTGCGGGAAACAATGAGCAGTTCTTC. Full variable domain (missing parts from reference TRBV28 and TRBJ2-1): DVKVTQSSRYLVKRTGEKVFLECVQDMDHENMFWYRQDPGLGLRLIYFSYDVKMKEKGDIPEGYSVSREKKERFSLILESASTNQTSMYLCASFAGNNEQFFGPGTRLTVL.

The chain carries TRBV10-3 and TRBJ1-3; no clear D gene. Trimming took 6 bases from V and 4 from J, leaving 13 bases between them. There are 14 residues in the CDR3. CDR1 and CDR2 from the germline V gene are ENHRY and SYGVKD. Here the CDR3 DNA reads TGTGCCATCAGGTCCCCCTGGGAGGGAAACACCATATATTTT. Encoded protein: CAIRSPWEGNTIYF.

This chain connects TRBV5-5 to TRBJ1-5, with D unclear. V gave up 1 base and J gave up 0 bases, with 11 bases separating them. The germline CDR1 and CDR2 sequences are SGHKS and YYEKEE (reference sequence). This CDR3 comprises 16 residues. CDR3 in DNA: TGTGCCAGCAGCTTGCTAGGAGCTTATAGCAATCAGCCCCAGCATTTT. Its protein is CASSLLGAYSNQPQHF. Complete variable domain (other parts from reference TRBV5-5 and TRBJ1-5): DAGVTQSPTHLIKTRGQQVTLRCSPISGHKSVSWYQQVLGQGPQFIFQYYEKEERGRGNFPDRFSARQFPNYSSELNVNALLLGDSALYLCASSLLGAYSNQPQHFGDGTRLSIL.

The chain links TRBV18 to TRBJ2-3; TRBD1 agrees at 11 bases. Germline V gene data show CDR1 as KGHSH and CDR2 as LQKENI. This CDR3 spans 16 amino acids. V lost 2 bases, J lost 3 bases, and 4 bases stayed unmatched. The CDR3 DNA reads TGTGCCAGCTCACCAGGGACAGGGGGAAGTACAGATACGCAGTATTTT. It is translated as CASSPGTGGSTDTQYF.

The chain couples TRBV7-7 to TRBJ2-2, with D possibly TRBD1 on 5 matching bases. The CDR3 consists of 14 residues. Deletions cut 4 bases from V and 3 bases from J, with 9 bases between. Germline V CDR1 and CDR2: SSHAT, FNYEAQ (reference sequence). The chain's CDR3 is CASSSPGYTGELFF. The CDR3, as DNA: TGTGCCAGCAGCTCCCCAGGGTACACCGGGGAGCTGTTTTTT.

The genes are TRBV9 and TRBJ2-3, with D possibly being TRBD2 (5 bases). CDR1 is SGDLS and CDR2 is YYNGEE in the germline V gene. The V and J ends lost 3 bases and 5 bases respectively, with 7 bases between them. This CDR3 has 12 residues. The chain's CDR3 is CASSGAGDTQYF. CDR3 in DNA: TGTGCCAGCAGCGGTGCGGGAGATACGCAGTATTTT.

This sequence joins TRBV2 and TRBJ1-5; D is uncertain. Per germline, CDR1 SNHLY and CDR2 FYNNEI. The CDR3 runs to 15 residues. The V end lost 2 bases, the J end lost 5 bases, and 13 bases lay between the germline ends. The DNA of the CDR3 is TGTGCCAGCAGTGAAACGGGCCGGGATTATCAGCCCCAGCATTTT. Translating it yields CASSETGRDYQPQHF. Full variable domain (remainder filled in from reference TRBV2 and TRBJ1-5): EPEVTQTPSHQVTQMGQEVILRCVPISNHLYFYWYRQILGQKVEFLVSFYNNEISEKSEIFDDQFSVERPDGSNFTLKIRSTKLEDSAMYFCASSETGRDYQPQHFGDGTRLSIL.

V gene TRBV5-1 combines with J gene TRBJ2-5; the D is unclear. This CDR3 is built from 15 residues. Germline V gives CDR1 SGHRS, CDR2 YFSETQ. Trimming left V 0 bases short and J 1 base short, with 10 bases between. The CDR3 sequence: CASSLATRVQETQYF. The DNA for the CDR3 is TGCGCCAGCAGCTTGGCTACCCGCGTCCAAGAGACCCAGTACTTC.

The chain uses TRBV5-5 and TRBJ1-2; no definite D call. The V end was cut by 3 bases, the J end by 1 base, with 7 bases between. Germline loops: CDR1 SGHKS, CDR2 YYEKEE (reference sequence). The CDR3 consists of 13 residues. The CDR3 sequence: CASSSGLNYGYTF. The CDR3 DNA follows: TGTGCCAGCAGCTCCGGACTTAACTATGGCTACACCTTC.

The table lists this clone with a few counts. This chain joins TRBV28 and TRBJ1-1; D remains ambiguous. The CDR3 sequence is 9 residues long. Germline V gene lookup returns CDR1 MDHEN and CDR2 SYDVKM. V was cut by 8 bases and J by 8 bases, with 6 bases left in between. CDR3 DNA: TGTGCCAGCGGGCCGGAAGCTTTCTTT. Translation: CASGPEAFF.

This clone has more than one count but fewer than ten. The chain uses TRBV28 and TRBJ2-7, with unresolved D. The CDR3 loop spans 15 amino acids. Germline V CDR1 and CDR2: MDHEN, SYDVKM. Trimming shortened V by 4 bases and J by 0 bases, and 13 bases separated the two germline ends. CDR3 in DNA: TGTGCCAGCAGTTCCCCAGGCAAGAGCTCCTACGAGCAGTACTTC. It encodes CASSSPGKSSYEQYF.

The chain uses TRBV30 and TRBJ2-3; 12 nucleotides align to TRBD2. Looked up from germline, CDR1 is GTSNPN and CDR2 is SVGIG (reference sequence). This CDR3 comprises 14 residues. The trim removed 1 base at V and 5 bases at J, leaving 1 base unmatched. CDR3 in DNA: TGTGCCTGGAGTGGACTAGCGGGGGTAGATACGCAGTATTTT. It codes for CAWSGLAGVDTQYF. The entire variable domain, with the rest obtained from reference TRBV30 and TRBJ2-3, is as follows: SQTIHQWPATLVQPVGSPLSLECTVEGTSNPNLYWYRQAAGRGLQLLFYSVGIGQISSEVPQNLSASRPQDRQFILSSKKLLLSDSGFYLCAWSGLAGVDTQYFGPGTRLTVL.

V and J are TRBV6-5 and TRBJ1-6; perhaps TRBD1 as D (6 bases). This CDR3 has 15 residues. CDR1 is MNHEY and CDR2 is SVGAGI in the germline V gene. V was shortened by 6 bases and J by 10 bases, with 19 bases between the two germline ends. CDR3 sequence: CASSSILGAGSPLHF. The CDR3 nucleotides are TGTGCCAGCAGCTCGATCTTGGGGGCAGGGTCACCCCTCCACTTT.